This T cell receptor (beta chain) was obtained from a study of T-cell memory formation after mild COVID-19. Turning to the study itself: Largely donor-specific sequence clusters came from two donors. The study, taken as a whole, reports: Cross-reactive memory apparently joined, as some responding clones appeared in pre-infection memory. The main location of contracting CD4+ clones was CM and EM, and that of contracting CD8+ clones was EMRA.

It was 5'RACE with constant-segment primers that produced the TCR alpha and TCR beta cDNA libraries, which carried sample barcodes and UMIs. One entry per CDR3 protein, called by TCRdb with MiXCR from the 5' RACE reads. The table shows roughly 200,000 distinct CDR3 sequences, with 9.5% occurring only once. Concerning this clonotype itself: Its cognate antigen is unknown.

Trimming at V came to 5 bases and at J to 0 bases, leaving 11 bases not matched to a gene. The CDR3 loop spans 19 amino acids. CDR1 MDHEN and CDR2 SYDVKM come from the germline V gene. The chain employs TRBV28 and TRBJ1-5; TRBD1 agrees at 12 bases. The TCR was taken from a man between 18 and 29 years old who had mild COVID-19 (a few samples of this study predate the infection). Cell type and time point are not known. The sample consisted of PBMCs or a T cell subset sorted from them (not recorded which). The CDR3 coding sequence is TGTGCCAGCAGTCTACCCGGGACAGGGGGCTCTTATAGCAATCAGCCCCAGCATTTT. It specifies CASSLPGTGGSYSNQPQHF.